The TCR beta chain under discussion was sequenced for a study of T cell responses to AZD1222 COVID-19 vaccine. CDR3 length equals 18 residues. V was pared by 2 bases and J by 4 bases, with 10 bases of the junction left unmatched. Germline CDR1 is GTSNPN and CDR2 is SVGIG (reference sequence). The protocol was immunoSEQ multiplex PCR, while the TCRdb copy is restricted to in-frame clones and leaves out a portion. This sample has about 200,000 clones; approximately 89% occur once, and the top ten carry approximately 3.7%. The sequences come from peripheral blood, collected 28 days after the second AZD1222 dose. The chain has TRBV30 and TRBJ2-2; 13 bases align to TRBD2. This TCR came from an adult who received the AZD1222 COVID-19 vaccine. CDR3 residues: CAWSRGLAGNVSTGELFF. CDR3 DNA sequence: TGTGCCTGGAGTAGGGGACTAGCGGGAAATGTATCCACCGGGGAGCTGTTTTTT.